This T cell receptor (beta chain) emerged from a study of T cells in narcolepsy. Study context: Healthy controls were enrolled alongside patients with narcolepsy type 1 or type 2.

Overall study findings and caveats: Comparing one patient's CSF and blood CD4+ clonotypes highlighted HCRT- and TRIB2-specific autoreactive clonotypes. Healthy controls reportedly lacked the autoreactive clonotypes serially found in patients' blood.

V was clipped by 8 bases and J by 1 base, with 5 bases between them. Germline CDR1 and CDR2: SNHLY and FYNNEI. The CDR3 loop spans 11 amino acids. A word on this clone: The target antigen is unknown.

Clones were read by immunoSEQ multiplex PCR, and TCRdb kept only the in-frame ones, dropping some. The sample carries 20,000 to 30,000 clones, around 83% recorded once. Input material: CD45RA- memory CD4+ T cells from PBMCs. The V gene is TRBV2, the J gene TRBJ1-1; D not resolved. The TCR originated in a human donor with narcolepsy. Written as DNA, the CDR3 is TGTGCCAGCCAGGAGAACACTGAAGCTTTCTTT. Translated: CASQENTEAFF.